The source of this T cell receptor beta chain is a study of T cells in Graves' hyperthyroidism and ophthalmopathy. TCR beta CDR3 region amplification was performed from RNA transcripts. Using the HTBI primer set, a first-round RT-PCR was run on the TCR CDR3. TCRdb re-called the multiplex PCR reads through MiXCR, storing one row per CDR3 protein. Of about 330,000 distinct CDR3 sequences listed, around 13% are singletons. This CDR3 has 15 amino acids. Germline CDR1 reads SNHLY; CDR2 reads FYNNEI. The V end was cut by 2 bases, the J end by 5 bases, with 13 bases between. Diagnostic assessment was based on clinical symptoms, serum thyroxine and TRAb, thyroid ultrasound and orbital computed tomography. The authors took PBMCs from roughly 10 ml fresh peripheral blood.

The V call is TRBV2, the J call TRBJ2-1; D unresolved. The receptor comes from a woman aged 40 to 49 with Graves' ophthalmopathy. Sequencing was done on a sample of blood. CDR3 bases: TGTGCCAGCAGTGAATATCAGAGTTCCCACAATGAGCAGTTCTTC. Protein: CASSEYQSSHNEQFF. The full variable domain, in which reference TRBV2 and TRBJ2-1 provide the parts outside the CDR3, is EPEVTQTPSHQVTQMGQEVILRCVPISNHLYFYWYRQILGQKVEFLVSFYNNEISEKSEIFDDQFSVERPDGSNFTLKIRSTKLEDSAMYFCASSEYQSSHNEQFFGPGTRLTVL.